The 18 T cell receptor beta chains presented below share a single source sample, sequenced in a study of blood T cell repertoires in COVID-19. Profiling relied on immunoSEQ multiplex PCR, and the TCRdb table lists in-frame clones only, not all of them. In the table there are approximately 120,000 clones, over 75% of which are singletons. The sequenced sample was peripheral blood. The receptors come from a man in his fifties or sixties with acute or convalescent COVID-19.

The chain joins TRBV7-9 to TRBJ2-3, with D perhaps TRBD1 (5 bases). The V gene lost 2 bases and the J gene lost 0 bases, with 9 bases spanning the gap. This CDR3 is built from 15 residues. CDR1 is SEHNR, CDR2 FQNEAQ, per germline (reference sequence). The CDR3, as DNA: TGTGCCAGCAGCTTAATGACAGCTAGCACAGATACGCAGTATTTT. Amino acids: CASSLMTASTDTQYF.

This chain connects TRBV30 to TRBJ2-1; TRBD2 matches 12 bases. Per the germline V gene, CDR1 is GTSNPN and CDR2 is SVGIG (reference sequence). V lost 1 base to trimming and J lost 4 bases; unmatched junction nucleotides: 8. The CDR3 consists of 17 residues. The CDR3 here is CAWSGLAGGNLYNEQFF. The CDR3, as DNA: TGTGCCTGGAGTGGGCTAGCGGGAGGGAACTTATACAATGAGCAGTTCTTC.

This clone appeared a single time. The CDR3 DNA reads TGTGCCAGCAGTTCCGAACCAGGACAGGGGCAGGGCTACACCTTC. Its translation: CASSSEPGQGQGYTF. This rearrangement joins TRBV2 to TRBJ1-2; 9 bases agree with TRBD1. J lost 8 bases, V lost 5 bases, and 12 bases had no gene match. CDR1 SNHLY and CDR2 FYNNEI come from the germline V gene. CDR3 size: 15 residues.

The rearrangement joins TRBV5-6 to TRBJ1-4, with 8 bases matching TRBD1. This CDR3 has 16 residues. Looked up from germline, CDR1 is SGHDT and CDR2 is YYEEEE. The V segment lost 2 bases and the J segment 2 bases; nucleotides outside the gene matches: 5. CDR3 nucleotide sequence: TGTGCCAGCAGCTTACTCAGGGGGCAGACTAATGAAAAACTGTTTTTT. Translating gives CASSLLRGQTNEKLFF.

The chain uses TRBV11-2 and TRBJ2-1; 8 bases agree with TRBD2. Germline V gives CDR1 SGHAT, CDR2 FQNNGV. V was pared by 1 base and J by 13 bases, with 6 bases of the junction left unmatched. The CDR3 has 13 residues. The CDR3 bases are TGTGCCAGCAGCTTAGGGACTAGCCCCTTCCAGTTCTTC. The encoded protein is CASSLGTSPFQFF.

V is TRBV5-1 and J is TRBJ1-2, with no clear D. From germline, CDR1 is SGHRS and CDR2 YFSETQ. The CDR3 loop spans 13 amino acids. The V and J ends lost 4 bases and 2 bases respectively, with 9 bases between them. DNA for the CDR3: TGCGCCAGCAGCCCCGAGGCCAACTATGGCTACACCTTC. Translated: CASSPEANYGYTF.

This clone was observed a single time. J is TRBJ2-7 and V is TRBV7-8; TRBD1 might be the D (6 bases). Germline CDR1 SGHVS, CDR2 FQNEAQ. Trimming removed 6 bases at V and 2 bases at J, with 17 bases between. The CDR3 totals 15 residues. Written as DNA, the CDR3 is TGTGCCAGCAGAGAAGGTTACAGGGAACCCTACGAGCAGTACTTC. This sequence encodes CASREGYREPYEQYF.

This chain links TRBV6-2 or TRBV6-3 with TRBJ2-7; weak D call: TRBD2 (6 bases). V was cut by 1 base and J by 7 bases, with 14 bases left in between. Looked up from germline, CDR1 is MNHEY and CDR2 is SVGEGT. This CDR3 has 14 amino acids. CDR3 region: CASSYWGVEGEQYF. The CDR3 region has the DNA TGTGCCAGCAGTTACTGGGGGGTGGAAGGGGAGCAGTACTTC.

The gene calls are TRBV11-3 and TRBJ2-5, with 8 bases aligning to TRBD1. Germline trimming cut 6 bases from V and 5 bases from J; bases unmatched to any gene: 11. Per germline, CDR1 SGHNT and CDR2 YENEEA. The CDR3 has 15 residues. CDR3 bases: TGTGCCAGCAGGGCAGGGGGCGCGAGGGTTGAGACCCAGTACTTC. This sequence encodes CASRAGGARVETQYF.

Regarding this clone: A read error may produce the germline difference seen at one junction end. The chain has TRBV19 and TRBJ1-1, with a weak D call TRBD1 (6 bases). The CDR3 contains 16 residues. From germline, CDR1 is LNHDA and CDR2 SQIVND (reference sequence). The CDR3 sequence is CASGMRGGRRNTEAFF. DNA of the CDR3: TGTGCCAGTGGTATGAGGGGGGGCAGGAGGAACACTGAAGCTTTCTTT. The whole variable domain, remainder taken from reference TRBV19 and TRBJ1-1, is DGGITQSPKYLFRKEGQNVTLSCEQNLNHDAMYWYRQDPGQGLRLIYYSQIVNDFQKGDIAEGYSVSREKKESFPLTVTSAQKNPTAFYLCASGMRGGRRNTEAFFGQGTRLTVV.

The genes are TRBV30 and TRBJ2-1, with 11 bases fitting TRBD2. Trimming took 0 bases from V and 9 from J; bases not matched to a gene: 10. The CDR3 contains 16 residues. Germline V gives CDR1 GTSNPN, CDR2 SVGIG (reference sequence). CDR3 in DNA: TGTGCCTGGAGTGTTCCCTCACTAGCGGGAGTAGGTGAGCAGTTCTTC. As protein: CAWSVPSLAGVGEQFF. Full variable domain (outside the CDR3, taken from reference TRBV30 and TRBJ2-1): SQTIHQWPATLVQPVGSPLSLECTVEGTSNPNLYWYRQAAGRGLQLLFYSVGIGQISSEVPQNLSASRPQDRQFILSSKKLLLSDSGFYLCAWSVPSLAGVGEQFFGPGTRLTVL.

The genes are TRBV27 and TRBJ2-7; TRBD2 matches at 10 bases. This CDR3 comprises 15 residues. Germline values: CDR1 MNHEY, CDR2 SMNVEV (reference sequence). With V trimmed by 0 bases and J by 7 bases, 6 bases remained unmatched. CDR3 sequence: CASSLSLAGGGEQYF. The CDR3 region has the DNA TGTGCCAGCAGTTTATCTTTAGCGGGAGGAGGTGAGCAGTACTTC.

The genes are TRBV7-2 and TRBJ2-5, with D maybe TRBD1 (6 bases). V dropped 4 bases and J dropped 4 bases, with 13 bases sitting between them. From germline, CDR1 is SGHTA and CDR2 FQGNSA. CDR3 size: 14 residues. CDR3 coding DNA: TGTGCCAGCAGCTACCGACAGGATTCAGAGACCCAGTACTTC. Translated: CASSYRQDSETQYF.

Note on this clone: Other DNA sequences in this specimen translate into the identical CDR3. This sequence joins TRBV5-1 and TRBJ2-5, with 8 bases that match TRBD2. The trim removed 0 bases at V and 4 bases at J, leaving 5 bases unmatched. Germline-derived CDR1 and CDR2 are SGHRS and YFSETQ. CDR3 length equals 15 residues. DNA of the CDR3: TGCGCCAGCAGCTTGGGAATAGCGGGGCGAGAGACCCAGTACTTC. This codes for CASSLGIAGRETQYF.

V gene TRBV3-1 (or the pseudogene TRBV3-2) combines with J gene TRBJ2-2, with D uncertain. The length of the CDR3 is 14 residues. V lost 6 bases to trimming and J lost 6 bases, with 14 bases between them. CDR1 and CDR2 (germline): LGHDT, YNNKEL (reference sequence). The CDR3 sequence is CASRRSTLAGELFF. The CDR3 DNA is TGTGCCAGCAGAAGATCTACCTTGGCCGGGGAGCTGTTTTTT.

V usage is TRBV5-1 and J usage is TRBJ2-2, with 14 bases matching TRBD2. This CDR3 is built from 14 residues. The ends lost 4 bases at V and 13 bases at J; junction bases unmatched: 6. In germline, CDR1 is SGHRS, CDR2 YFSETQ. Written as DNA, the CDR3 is TGCGCCAGCAGCCCGGGACTAGCGGGAGTACCGCTGTTTTTT. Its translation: CASSPGLAGVPLFF.

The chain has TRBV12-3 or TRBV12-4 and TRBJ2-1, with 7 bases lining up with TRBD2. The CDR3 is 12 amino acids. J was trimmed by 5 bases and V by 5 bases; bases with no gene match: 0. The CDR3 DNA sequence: TGTGCCAGCAGTCGGGGGGACAATGAGCAGTTCTTC. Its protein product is CASSRGDNEQFF.

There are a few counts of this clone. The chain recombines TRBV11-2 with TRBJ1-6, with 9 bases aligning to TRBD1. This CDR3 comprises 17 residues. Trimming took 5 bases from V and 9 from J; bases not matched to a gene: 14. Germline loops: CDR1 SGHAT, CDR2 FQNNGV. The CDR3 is CASSRDLPGQGFSPLHF. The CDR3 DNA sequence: TGTGCCAGCAGCCGCGATCTCCCGGGACAGGGTTTTTCACCCCTCCACTTT.